This TCR beta chain is drawn from a study of beta chain features in type 1 diabetes. The study's findings and limits: Relative to healthy donors, patients appeared to have naive, central memory and Treg TCRB repertoires that were more similar.

About 120 mL of blood, on average, came from one heparinised draw per donor. The authors reverse transcribed all of the isolated RNA, so sequencing captured expressed TCRB transcripts. Average reads for naive, central memory and regulatory T cell samples were several million. Clones were read by immunoSEQ multiplex PCR, and TCRdb kept only the in-frame ones, dropping some. In the table there are approximately 140,000 clones, 6% to 7.5% of which are singletons. In its sample, this clone was seen a few times. Its matching antigen is unknown. The V end was cut by 3 bases, the J end by 2 bases, with 22 bases between. CDR1 is MDHEN, CDR2 SYDVKM, per germline. The CDR3 loop spans 18 amino acids.

The sample taken for sequencing was central memory CD4+ T cells from blood. This receptor was taken from a woman aged 25 to 39 in good health. The chain links TRBV28 to TRBJ2-5; TRBD1 is a possible D gene (5 bases). CDR3 DNA: TGTGCCAGCAGTTTCCTCGGGCTAAGAGTAGGGGCTCAAGAGACCCAGTACTTC. Translating gives CASSFLGLRVGAQETQYF.